These 8 T cell receptor beta chains were all obtained from the same sample, sequenced in a study of human thymus T cells. The study used thymus tissue resected during corrective heart surgery. Data came from immunoSEQ multiplex PCR; TCRdb stores just in-frame clones and leaves some out. The repertoire includes tens of thousands of clones, approximately 95% of them detected once, and 0.034% sits in the top ten. Specimen: thymus tissue. The receptors were sampled from a girl under three years old with a congenital heart defect but otherwise immunologically healthy.

The CDR3 DNA reads as TGCGCCAGCAGCCAATTCGTACGGGACAAAACCGGGGATGGCTACACCTTC. It is translated as CASSQFVRDKTGDGYTF. The chain is built from TRBV5-1 and TRBJ1-2; maybe TRBD1 (6 bases). The CDR3 loop spans 17 amino acids. In germline, CDR1 is SGHRS, CDR2 YFSETQ. Trimming stripped 4 bases from V and 6 bases from J, with 25 bases between.

The V and J genes are TRBV11-3 and TRBJ1-3; D is perhaps TRBD1 (5 bases). Germline V gives CDR1 SGHNT, CDR2 YENEEA. The germline V and J ends were trimmed by 5 bases and 0 bases, with 8 bases remaining between them. The CDR3 sequence is 14 residues long. The CDR3 DNA sequence: TGTGCCAGCAGCCCAGGGAGCTCTGGAAACACCATATATTTT. This encodes CASSPGSSGNTIYF. Combining the CDR3 with reference TRBV11-3 and TRBJ1-3 gives the whole variable domain EAGVVQSPRYKIIEKKQPVAFWCNPISGHNTLYWYLQNLGQGPELLIRYENEEAVDDSQLPKDRFSAERLKGVDSTLKIQPAELGDSAVYLCASSPGSSGNTIYFGEGSWLTVV.

The rearrangement links TRBV5-1 to TRBJ2-2, with D unclear. Trimming removed 0 bases at V and 1 base at J, with 13 bases between. Germline lookup yields CDR1 SGHRS and CDR2 YFSETQ. The CDR3 sequence is 17 residues long. CDR3 in amino acids: CASSLASLGLNTGELFF. For the CDR3, the DNA is TGCGCCAGCAGCTTGGCCTCACTTGGGTTGAACACCGGGGAGCTGTTTTTT.

The gene calls are TRBV6-5 and TRBJ2-2, with D hard to call. This CDR3 comprises 12 residues. Germline values: CDR1 MNHEY, CDR2 SVGAGI. V was pared by 6 bases and J by 7 bases, with 9 bases between. CDR3: CASSYGYGELFF. For the CDR3, the DNA is TGTGCCAGCAGCTATGGGTACGGGGAGCTGTTTTTT.

The V gene is TRBV5-6, the J gene TRBJ2-3; perhaps TRBD1 as D (6 bases). In germline, CDR1 is SGHDT, CDR2 YYEEEE. V dropped 4 bases and J dropped 5 bases, with 17 bases sitting between them. The CDR3 consists of 15 residues. The CDR3 loop reads CASSLEGGSGDTQYF. The DNA for the CDR3 is TGTGCCAGCAGCCTGGAAGGGGGAAGCGGAGATACGCAGTATTTT.

This sequence joins TRBV19 and TRBJ1-1; 8 bases are shared with TRBD1. The CDR3 length is 17 residues. V lost 5 bases and J lost 1; bases outside the gene matches: 12. CDR1 is LNHDA and CDR2 is SQIVND in the germline V gene (reference sequence). The chain's CDR3 is CASSLRGDRGPNTEAFF. In nucleotides, the CDR3 is TGTGCCAGTAGTCTCCGGGGCGACAGGGGACCGAACACTGAAGCTTTCTTT.

This clone was found once. This chain links TRBV28 with TRBJ2-3; 8 bases match TRBD2. CDR1 and CDR2 from the germline V gene are MDHEN and SYDVKM. V was pared by 4 bases and J by 3 bases, with 9 bases of the junction left unmatched. This CDR3 contains 16 residues. This CDR3 reads CASSSGGGVWTDTQYF. CDR3 coding DNA: TGTGCCAGCAGTTCGGGAGGGGGAGTATGGACAGATACGCAGTATTTT. The whole variable domain, filled in from reference TRBV28 and TRBJ2-3, reads DVKVTQSSRYLVKRTGEKVFLECVQDMDHENMFWYRQDPGLGLRLIYFSYDVKMKEKGDIPEGYSVSREKKERFSLILESASTNQTSMYLCASSSGGGVWTDTQYFGPGTRLTVL.

The V gene is TRBV27, the J gene TRBJ2-7; TRBD2 aligns across 11 bases. The CDR3 length is 17 residues. The germline CDR1 and CDR2 sequences are MNHEY and SMNVEV (reference sequence). V was pared by 4 bases and J by 1 base, with 9 bases of the junction left unmatched. CDR3 region: CASSSLAGGVSSYEQYF. CDR3 coding DNA: TGTGCCAGCAGTTCGCTAGCGGGAGGCGTTTCTTCCTACGAGCAGTACTTC.